The 30 T cell receptor beta chains reported below all come from one sample, sequenced in a study of blood T cell repertoires in COVID-19. Assay used: immunoSEQ multiplex PCR; TCRdb lists only in-frame clones, some missing. The data contain some 220,000 clones, 86% of them singletons. Sequencing was performed on PBMCs or T cells enriched from blood (not recorded which). All receptors come from a middle-aged woman with acute COVID-19.

The rearrangement joins TRBV12-3 or TRBV12-4 to TRBJ2-5, with D possibly TRBD2 on 5 matching bases. This CDR3 has 12 amino acids. Trimming stripped 4 bases from V and 6 bases from J, with 9 bases between. The CDR3 loop reads CASSYGEQTQYF. The CDR3 bases are TGTGCCAGCAGTTACGGGGAGCAGACCCAGTACTTC.

In DNA form, the CDR3 reads TGTGCCAGTAGTAAAAGGACAGGGGGCACGGGCAATCAGCCCCAGCATTTT. It is translated as CASSKRTGGTGNQPQHF. V and J are TRBV19 and TRBJ1-5; TRBD1 aligns across 11 bases. Germline V lookup: CDR1 LNHDA, CDR2 SQIVND (reference sequence). With V trimmed by 4 bases and J by 2 bases, 7 bases remained unmatched. This CDR3 is 17 amino acids long.

This chain joins TRBV19 and TRBJ2-3; 7 bases are shared with TRBD2. Germline V gene data show CDR1 as LNHDA and CDR2 as SQIVND (reference sequence). V lost 5 bases, J lost 6 bases, and 5 bases stayed unmatched. The CDR3 is 13 residues long. This CDR3 is CASSLGLVDTQYF. CDR3 coding DNA: TGTGCCAGTAGTCTTGGACTAGTCGATACGCAGTATTTT. Together with reference TRBV19 and TRBJ2-3, the CDR3 gives the full variable domain: DGGITQSPKYLFRKEGQNVTLSCEQNLNHDAMYWYRQDPGQGLRLIYYSQIVNDFQKGDIAEGYSVSREKKESFPLTVTSAQKNPTAFYLCASSLGLVDTQYFGPGTRLTVL.

The chain has TRBV3-1 (or the pseudogene TRBV3-2) and TRBJ1-3; 9 nucleotides match TRBD1. The CDR3 runs to 19 residues. V shed 6 bases and J 1 base; nucleotides not matched to a gene: 16. The germline gives CDR1 LGHDT, CDR2 YNNKEL (reference sequence). The CDR3 DNA follows: TGTGCCAGCAGTCCCGTGGGGACAGGGATGATTAGGTCTGGAAACACCATATATTTT. It yields the protein CASSPVGTGMIRSGNTIYF.

The chain recombines TRBV28 with TRBJ1-5; perhaps TRBD1 as D (6 bases). V shed 4 bases and J shed 4 bases, with 20 bases lying between them. This CDR3 is built from 17 residues. Germline V CDR1 and CDR2: MDHEN, SYDVKM. In nucleotides, the CDR3 is TGTGCCAGCAGTTCCTCGACTACAGACAGGAAAAATCAGCCCCAGCATTTT. As protein: CASSSSTTDRKNQPQHF. The full variable domain, with the rest looked up from reference TRBV28 and TRBJ1-5, is DVKVTQSSRYLVKRTGEKVFLECVQDMDHENMFWYRQDPGLGLRLIYFSYDVKMKEKGDIPEGYSVSREKKERFSLILESASTNQTSMYLCASSSSTTDRKNQPQHFGDGTRLSIL.

The V and J genes are TRBV6-2 or TRBV6-3 and TRBJ1-1, with a possible D match to TRBD1 (5 bases). The CDR3 totals 14 residues. The ends were cut back, 0 bases at V and 3 bases at J, with 8 bases in the middle. In germline, CDR1 is MNHEY, CDR2 SVGEGT. CDR3 loop: CASSYSSRDTEAFF. The CDR3 coding sequence is TGTGCCAGCAGTTACTCCTCCAGGGACACTGAAGCTTTCTTT.

The rearrangement links TRBV2 to TRBJ1-2, with 11 positions matching TRBD1. Trimming at V came to 2 bases and at J to 8 bases, leaving 7 bases not matched to a gene. There are 15 residues in the CDR3. The germline V gene encodes CDR1 SNHLY and CDR2 FYNNEI. This CDR3 is CASSENGQGASGYTF. In nucleotides, the CDR3 is TGTGCCAGCAGTGAAAACGGACAGGGGGCCAGCGGCTACACCTTC.

The rearrangement links TRBV20-1 to TRBJ2-5; possible D gene TRBD1, 6 bases. The V and J ends lost 3 bases and 5 bases respectively, with 13 bases between them. The V gene's germline CDR1 is DFQATT and CDR2 SNEGSKA (reference sequence). This CDR3 spans 13 amino acids. The CDR3 DNA follows: TGCAGTGCTAGTCCGGGCCAGGGGGAGACCCAGTACTTC. This translates into CSASPGQGETQYF.

This clone was detected only once. The junction differs from germline at one of its ends, possibly a read error. The chain carries TRBV12-3 or TRBV12-4 and TRBJ2-1, with D maybe TRBD2 (6 bases). The CDR3 contains 12 residues. The CDR3 DNA follows: TGTGCCAGCAATCCGGGGGACGGCCCTGATATCTTC. Its protein product is CASNPGDGPDIF.

This sequence joins TRBV5-5 and TRBJ1-2, with D possibly TRBD1 on 6 matching bases. CDR3 size: 17 residues. Germline V CDR1 and CDR2: SGHKS, YYEKEE (reference sequence). The V end was cut by 0 bases, the J end by 0 bases, with 15 bases between. The CDR3 here is CASSLGPKQGPNYGYTF. Here the CDR3 DNA reads TGTGCCAGCAGCTTGGGGCCAAAACAGGGACCTAACTATGGCTACACCTTC.

V gene TRBV27 combines with J gene TRBJ1-1; D call uncertain. V shed 8 bases and J shed 4 bases, with 17 bases lying between them. This CDR3 is built from 14 residues. The germline V gene has CDR1 MNHEY and CDR2 SMNVEV (reference sequence). The CDR3 coding sequence is TGTGCCAGCGCCGTGATGGAGGGAGTCACTGAAGCTTTCTTT. Translating gives CASAVMEGVTEAFF.

The gene calls are TRBV19 and TRBJ2-2; TRBD1 agrees at 9 bases. The V gene end was trimmed by 9 bases and the J gene end by 3 bases; junction bases not matched to a gene: 11. CDR1 LNHDA and CDR2 SQIVND come from the germline V gene (reference sequence). There are 16 residues in the CDR3. CDR3 nucleotides: TGTGCCAGCCACCCGAGACGGACAGGGGACACCGGGGAGCTGTTTTTT. Its protein product is CASHPRRTGDTGELFF.

The chain joins TRBV5-4 to TRBJ2-3, with a tentative D call TRBD2 (6 bases). V lost 4 bases and J lost 4, with 7 bases in between. Germline V CDR1 and CDR2: SGHNT, YYREEE (reference sequence). The CDR3 is 12 residues long. The CDR3 protein is CASSRLADTQYF. Written as DNA, the CDR3 is TGTGCCAGCAGCCGACTAGCAGATACGCAGTATTTT.

This clone appeared once. The chain recombines TRBV9 with TRBJ1-1, with TRBD1 identical over 7 bases. Germline-derived CDR1 and CDR2 are SGDLS and YYNGEE. The CDR3 consists of 14 residues. The V gene end was trimmed by 4 bases and the J gene end by 1 base; junction bases not matched to a gene: 4. CDR3 in amino acids: CASSPRQGNTEAFF. The CDR3 DNA follows: TGTGCCAGCAGCCCTCGACAGGGGAACACTGAAGCTTTCTTT.

The J gene is TRBJ2-7, the V gene TRBV6-5; 8 bases line up with TRBD1. The CDR3 spans 14 residues. The V gene end was trimmed by 6 bases and the J gene end by 1 base; junction bases not matched to a gene: 5. The V gene's germline CDR1 is MNHEY and CDR2 SVGAGI. The CDR3 reads CASRPGQASYEQYV. The CDR3 nucleotides are TGTGCCAGCAGACCGGGACAGGCATCCTACGAGCAGTACGTC.

Comment on this clone: The sample carries other DNA sequences with the same CDR3. V is TRBV6-5 and J is TRBJ1-2; D gene uncertain. V was clipped by 4 bases and J by 1 base, with 7 bases between them. In germline, CDR1 is MNHEY, CDR2 SVGAGI. The length of the CDR3 is 13 residues. The CDR3 spells CASSSTGNYGYTF. CDR3 DNA: TGTGCCAGCAGTTCGACGGGTAACTATGGCTACACCTTC.

J is TRBJ1-4 and V is TRBV4-1; D is perhaps TRBD1 (6 bases). CDR3 size: 16 residues. Per germline, CDR1 MGHRA and CDR2 YSYEKL. Trimming took off 3 bases at V and 8 bases at J, with 19 bases between the two ends. CDR3 coding DNA: TGCGCCAGCAGCCAGGATCAGACAGGATTGTACGAAAAACTGTTTTTT. It is translated as CASSQDQTGLYEKLFF.

The chain has TRBV5-1 and TRBJ2-3; 8 nucleotides align to TRBD1. Looked up from germline, CDR1 is SGHRS and CDR2 is YFSETQ. Trimming took 0 bases from V and 5 from J; bases not matched to a gene: 5. The CDR3 has 15 amino acids. DNA for the CDR3: TGCGCCAGCAGCTTGGCGGCAGGGGGCCAAGATACGCAGTATTTT. Its protein is CASSLAAGGQDTQYF.

The J gene is TRBJ1-1, the V gene TRBV13; D not resolved. From germline, CDR1 is PRHDT and CDR2 FYEKMQ (reference sequence). V dropped 0 bases and J dropped 6 bases, with 5 bases sitting between them. The CDR3 is 12 residues long. CDR3 nucleotides: TGTGCCAGCAGCTTAGGTATCTCTGAAGCTTTCTTT. Translating it yields CASSLGISEAFF.

The V gene is TRBV9, the J gene TRBJ1-2, with 7 bases lining up with TRBD1. Germline trimming cut 0 bases from V and 4 bases from J; bases unmatched to any gene: 3. From germline, CDR1 is SGDLS and CDR2 YYNGEE. The CDR3 runs 14 residues. CDR3 bases: TGTGCCAGCAGCGTAGGGGCAGGGGGCTATGGCTACACCTTC. Protein product: CASSVGAGGYGYTF.

This chain connects TRBV3-1 (or the pseudogene TRBV3-2) to TRBJ1-2; D is uncertain. The CDR3 is 15 amino acids. The V gene's germline CDR1 is LGHDT and CDR2 YNNKEL (reference sequence). Trimming shortened V by 6 bases and J by 0 bases, and 14 bases separated the two germline ends. Written as DNA, the CDR3 is TGTGCCAGCAGTCTATCTGGGAGAGCTAACTATGGCTACACCTTC. As protein: CASSLSGRANYGYTF.

In the case of this clone: The identical CDR3 is also encoded by other nucleotide sequences in the sample. The chain couples TRBV7-2 to TRBJ2-5; D not certain. This CDR3 comprises 13 residues. The V and J ends lost 0 bases and 1 base respectively, with 3 bases between them. Germline CDR1 reads SGHTA; CDR2 reads FQGNSA. CDR3 sequence: CASSLARQETQYF. In nucleotides, the CDR3 is TGTGCCAGCAGCTTAGCCCGCCAAGAGACCCAGTACTTC.

The DNA of the CDR3 is TGTGCCAGCAGCGGGACAGGGGAAGACTATGGCTACACCTTC. It codes for CASSGTGEDYGYTF. The V and J genes are TRBV5-6 and TRBJ1-2; 10 nucleotides match TRBD1. The V and J ends lost 4 bases and 3 bases, in that order; junction bases with no gene match: 3. This CDR3 region has 14 residues. Germline CDR1 and CDR2: SGHDT and YYEEEE.

V usage is TRBV15 and J usage is TRBJ1-5, with 8 bases lining up with TRBD1. There are 17 residues in the CDR3. The V gene's germline CDR1 is LNHNV and CDR2 YYDKDF (reference sequence). V lost 5 bases to trimming and J lost 1 base; unmatched junction nucleotides: 10. The CDR3 DNA sequence: TGTGCCACCAGCGTACTAGGACAGGGTCAGAGCAATCAGCCCCAGCATTTT. Protein sequence: CATSVLGQGQSNQPQHF.

The chain recombines TRBV11-2 with TRBJ1-3; D is unclear. The V gene's germline CDR1 is SGHAT and CDR2 FQNNGV. CDR3 length: 17 amino acids. Trimming took 1 base from V and 0 from J, leaving 13 bases between them. CDR3 region: CASSLGGLSGSGNTIYF. The CDR3 nucleotides read TGTGCCAGCAGCTTAGGAGGCCTTTCGGGCTCTGGAAACACCATATATTTT. Filled out from reference TRBV11-2 and TRBJ1-3, the complete variable domain reads EAGVAQSPRYKIIEKRQSVAFWCNPISGHATLYWYQQILGQGPKLLIQFQNNGVVDDSQLPKDRFSAERLKGVDSTLKIQPAKLEDSAVYLCASSLGGLSGSGNTIYFGEGSWLTVV.

The rearrangement joins TRBV5-4 to TRBJ1-6, with TRBD1 matching over 8 bases. This CDR3 has 16 amino acids. Losses at the gene ends were 5 bases for V and 8 bases for J; bases not matched to a gene: 12. In germline, CDR1 is SGHNT, CDR2 YYREEE (reference sequence). The CDR3 loop reads CASRARGLAPDSPLHF. Written as DNA, the CDR3 is TGTGCCAGCAGGGCCAGGGGGCTTGCTCCTGATTCACCCCTCCACTTT.

This clone was counted once. The chain couples TRBV27 to TRBJ1-6, with D unresolved. V lost 6 bases and J 5 bases, leaving 8 bases between the germline ends. Germline lookup yields CDR1 MNHEY and CDR2 SMNVEV (reference sequence). CDR3 length: 13 amino acids. CDR3 loop: CASRQTNNSPLHF. The CDR3, as DNA: TGTGCCAGCAGACAGACCAATAATTCACCCCTCCACTTT.

The rearrangement joins TRBV2 to TRBJ2-7, with D possibly being TRBD1 (5 bases). CDR1 is SNHLY, CDR2 FYNNEI, per germline. This CDR3 region has 14 residues. Trimming took off 3 bases at V and 7 bases at J, with 16 bases between the two ends. CDR3 sequence (DNA): TGTGCCAGCAGTGATAGTGCAGGGAAGGCTGAGCAGTACTTC. This gives the protein CASSDSAGKAEQYF.

The chain employs TRBV4-1 and TRBJ2-3; no reliable D call. The germline V gene has CDR1 MGHRA and CDR2 YSYEKL. V shed 5 bases and J shed 5 bases, with 11 bases lying between them. CDR3 length: 13 amino acids. In DNA form, the CDR3 reads TGCGCCAGCAGCTACTTCCTAGGAGATACGCAGTATTTT. Translation gives CASSYFLGDTQYF.

This chain uses TRBV4-1 with TRBJ1-2; tentatively, D is TRBD1 (5 bases). CDR1 is MGHRA, CDR2 YSYEKL, per germline. The length of the CDR3 is 14 residues. V was pared by 0 bases and J by 4 bases, with 9 bases between. Written as DNA, the CDR3 is TGCGCCAGCAGCCAAGAAGGGGCAGCCTATGGCTACACCTTC. Amino acids: CASSQEGAAYGYTF.